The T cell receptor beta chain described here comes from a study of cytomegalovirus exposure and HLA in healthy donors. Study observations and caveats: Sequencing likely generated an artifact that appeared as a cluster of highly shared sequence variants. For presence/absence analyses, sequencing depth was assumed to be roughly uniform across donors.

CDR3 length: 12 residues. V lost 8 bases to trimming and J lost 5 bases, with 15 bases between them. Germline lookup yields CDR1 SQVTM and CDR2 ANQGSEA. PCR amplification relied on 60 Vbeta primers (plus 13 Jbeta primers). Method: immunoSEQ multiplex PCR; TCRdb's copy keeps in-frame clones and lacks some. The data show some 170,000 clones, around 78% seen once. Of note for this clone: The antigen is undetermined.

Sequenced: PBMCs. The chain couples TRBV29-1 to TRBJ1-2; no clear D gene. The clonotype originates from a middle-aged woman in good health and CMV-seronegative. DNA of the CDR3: TGCAGCTCAGAAGGAGCCCATTATGGCTACACCTTC. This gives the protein CSSEGAHYGYTF. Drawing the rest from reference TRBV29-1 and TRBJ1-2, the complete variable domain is SAVISQKPSRDICQRGTSLTIQCQVDSQVTMMFWYRQQPGQSLTLIATANQGSEATYESGFVIDKFPISRPNLTFSTLTVSNMSPEDSSIYLCSSEGAHYGYTFGSGTRLTVV.